Presented here are 14 T cell receptor beta chains from one specimen sequenced in a study of response to subunit inactivated influenza vaccine. A single record per CDR3 protein comes from TCRdb applying MiXCR to the RT-PCR reads. The data contain over 400,000 distinct CDR3 sequences, roughly 11% of them singletons. The sample in question was PBMCs from blood, obtained about 6 weeks after vaccination. The receptors derive from a man in his fifties or sixties who received an inactivated influenza vaccine.

This clonotype came up a few times. The chain couples TRBV12-3 or TRBV12-4 to TRBJ1-1; TRBD1 matches 9 bases. The CDR3 has 19 residues. Trimming removed 7 bases from V and 3 bases from J; junction bases left unmatched: 21. In DNA, the CDR3 is TGTGCCAGCACAGTTTACTTTGTCCGACAGGGGGGGGTAGACACTGAAGCTTTCTTT. Its translation is CASTVYFVRQGGVDTEAFF.

In its sample, this clonotype was seen a few times. The rearrangement uses TRBV28 and TRBJ1-1; 9 bases match TRBD1. CDR1 and CDR2 (germline): MDHEN, SYDVKM. J gave up 1 base and V 5 bases, and 14 bases lay outside the gene matches. CDR3 length equals 18 residues. The CDR3 DNA sequence: TGTGCCAGCAGTCCCTTCCACGCGACAGGGGGAGGGAACACTGAAGCTTTCTTT. Protein product: CASSPFHATGGGNTEAFF. The entire variable domain, with the rest obtained from reference TRBV28 and TRBJ1-1, is as follows: DVKVTQSSRYLVKRTGEKVFLECVQDMDHENMFWYRQDPGLGLRLIYFSYDVKMKEKGDIPEGYSVSREKKERFSLILESASTNQTSMYLCASSPFHATGGGNTEAFFGQGTRLTVV.

This clonotype was counted only a few times. Here the CDR3 reads CASSLEGSNSGANVLTF. CDR3 DNA: TGCGCCAGCAGCCTGGAGGGTTCCAACTCTGGGGCCAACGTCCTGACTTTC. The V call is TRBV4-3, the J call TRBJ2-6; D is possibly TRBD2 (6 bases). Germline CDR1 reads LGHNA; CDR2 reads YSLEER. The CDR3 sequence is 17 residues long. Trimming shortened V by 4 bases and J by 0 bases, and 13 bases separated the two germline ends.

This clonotype was seen only a few times. The V and J genes are TRBV10-3 and TRBJ2-3; no definite D call. The germline gives CDR1 ENHRY, CDR2 SYGVKD. CDR3 length equals 15 residues. The V gene lost 4 bases and the J gene lost 0 bases, with 11 bases spanning the gap. The CDR3 nucleotides are TGTGCCATCAGTGGTGGGGTTACCAGCACAGATACGCAGTATTTT. Translated, it gives CAISGGVTSTDTQYF.

The chain combines TRBV7-9 with TRBJ2-7, with D hard to call. CDR3 length: 14 amino acids. Germline lookup yields CDR1 SEHNR and CDR2 FQNEAQ (reference sequence). The germline V and J ends were trimmed by 2 bases and 2 bases, with 10 bases remaining between them. The CDR3: CASSLLEGPYEQYF. CDR3 nucleotides: TGTGCCAGCAGCTTATTGGAAGGTCCCTACGAGCAGTACTTC.

Turning to this clonotype: One end of the junction varies from germline; a read error may be responsible. The CDR3 DNA reads TGTGCTAGCAGCTTAGCGGTTGCGGAGACCCAGTACTTC. This encodes CASSLAVAETQYF. J is TRBJ2-5 and V is TRBV7-7, with a weak D call TRBD2 (6 bases). Germline CDR1 SSHAT, CDR2 FNYEAQ (reference sequence). This CDR3 comprises 13 residues. Supplemented by reference TRBV7-7 and TRBJ2-5, the full variable domain reads GAGVSQSPRYKVTKRGQDVTLRCDPISSHATLYWYQQALGQGPEFLTYFNYEAQPDKSGLPSDRFSAERPEGSISTLTIQRTEQRDSAMYRCASSLAVAETQYFGPGTRLLVL.

This clonotype has a handful of counts. The chain is built from TRBV5-1 and TRBJ2-6; no definite D call. CDR1 is SGHRS and CDR2 is YFSETQ in the germline V gene. With 6 bases removed from V and 0 bases from J, the gap between germline ends came to 7 bases. The CDR3 runs to 14 residues. CDR3 coding DNA: TGCGCCAGCATGGCGGACTCTGGGGCCAACGTCCTGACTTTC. Translation: CASMADSGANVLTF.

In DNA form, the CDR3 reads TGCGCCACAAGGGAAGGAGGGACAGCAAATACTTACTATGGCTACACCTTC. It encodes CATREGGTANTYYGYTF. The chain employs TRBV10-2 and TRBJ1-2, with TRBD1 identical over 7 bases. The V gene end was trimmed by 10 bases and the J gene end by 3 bases; junction bases not matched to a gene: 20. The CDR3 covers 17 residues. Looked up from germline, CDR1 is WSHSY and CDR2 is SAAADI.

This clonotype came up a few times. V usage is TRBV20-1 and J usage is TRBJ2-1, with 13 bases matching TRBD2. The V and J ends lost 6 bases and 9 bases, in that order; junction bases with no gene match: 11. CDR3 length: 15 amino acids. The germline gives CDR1 DFQATT, CDR2 SNEGSKA (reference sequence). CDR3 sequence reads: CSARRTSGGTGEQFF. CDR3 DNA: TGCAGTGCACGTCGGACTAGCGGGGGTACAGGTGAGCAGTTCTTC.

The genes are TRBV5-6 and TRBJ1-2; 9 bases match TRBD1. There are 14 residues in the CDR3. Germline trimming cut 5 bases from V and 7 bases from J; bases unmatched to any gene: 9. Germline values: CDR1 SGHDT, CDR2 YYEEEE. CDR3 coding DNA: TGTGCCAGCAGTCCTGCAGGGACAGGGTTTGGCTACACCTTC. The encoded protein is CASSPAGTGFGYTF.

This clonotype turned up a few times. The V and J genes are TRBV7-2 and TRBJ2-1, with D perhaps TRBD2 (6 bases). Trimming stripped 7 bases from V and 14 bases from J, with 18 bases between. The length of the CDR3 is 12 residues. Germline V CDR1 and CDR2: SGHTA, FQGNSA. CDR3 DNA: TGTGCCAGCACCTTGAGGAGGGGAGACAAGTTCTTC. The encoded protein is CASTLRRGDKFF. Complete variable domain (other parts from reference TRBV7-2 and TRBJ2-1): GAGVSQSPSNKVTEKGKDVELRCDPISGHTALYWYRQSLGQGLEFLIYFQGNSAPDKSGLPSDRFSAERTGGSVSTLTIQRTQQEDSAVYLCASTLRRGDKFFGPGTRLTVL.

The chain recombines TRBV11-2 with TRBJ2-5, with a tentative D call TRBD2 (6 bases). V was clipped by 4 bases and J by 6 bases, with 15 bases between them. The CDR3 loop spans 14 amino acids. Germline CDR1 is SGHAT and CDR2 is FQNNGV. The CDR3 spells CASSSTDYRQTQYF. The CDR3, as DNA: TGTGCCAGCAGCTCGACGGACTACCGCCAGACCCAGTACTTC.

The chain couples TRBV6-1 to TRBJ2-3; 7 nucleotides align to TRBD1. This CDR3 has 14 amino acids. CDR1 and CDR2 from the germline V gene are MNHNS and SASEGT. J lost 3 bases, V lost 10 bases, and 10 bases had no gene match. CDR3 residues: CAIPRGLATDTQYF. DNA of the CDR3: TGTGCCATCCCTAGGGGGCTGGCGACAGATACGCAGTATTTT.

This clonotype was counted only a few times. The genes are TRBV7-2 and TRBJ2-1; no clear D gene. The CDR3 covers 15 residues. Germline V lookup: CDR1 SGHTA, CDR2 FQGNSA. Trimming took 2 bases from V and 7 from J, leaving 15 bases between them. The CDR3 sequence: CASSLLPTLGNEQFF. CDR3 bases: TGTGCCAGCAGCTTACTCCCAACCTTAGGGAATGAGCAGTTCTTC.